These 12 T cell receptor beta chains came from one sample sequenced in a study of CD8+ T cells in alopecia areata. Following RNA extraction, reverse transcription yielded cDNA that acted as the sequencing template. TCRdb's table, derived via immunoSEQ multiplex PCR, lists solely in-frame clones and lacks some. The sample shows under 130,000 clones, under 90% of them seen only once. The treatment denotes: oral pan-JAK inhibitor, 5-10 mg twice daily. This specimen was CD8+ T cells sorted from blood, taken around week 30, from a patient treated with tofacitinib. The receptors come from a human donor with alopecia areata.

The genes are TRBV27 and TRBJ2-1, with TRBD1 as a possible D gene (6 bases). V gave up 0 bases and J gave up 0 bases, with 6 bases separating them. Germline V CDR1 and CDR2: MNHEY, SMNVEV (reference sequence). The CDR3 is 15 amino acids. CDR3: CASSLSGGSYNEQFF. The CDR3, as DNA: TGTGCCAGCAGTTTATCAGGGGGCTCCTACAATGAGCAGTTCTTC.

The chain couples TRBV29-1 to TRBJ1-2, with D hard to call. The CDR3 has 11 residues. Germline assignment: CDR1 SQVTM and CDR2 ANQGSEA. V was cut by 2 bases and J by 3 bases, with 4 bases left in between. The chain's CDR3 is CSVETDYGYTF. In DNA form, the CDR3 reads TGCAGCGTTGAAACGGACTATGGCTACACCTTC.

The V call is TRBV2, the J call TRBJ2-7; unclear D gene. Germline V gene data show CDR1 as SNHLY and CDR2 as FYNNEI. CDR3 size: 15 residues. The ends were cut back, 4 bases at V and 2 bases at J, with 15 bases in the middle. The CDR3: CASSVGNSLTYEQYF. The CDR3 DNA is TGTGCCAGCAGTGTGGGAAACAGTCTTACCTACGAGCAGTACTTC.

The gene calls are TRBV10-1 and TRBJ1-2; D is unresolved. CDR3 length: 13 amino acids. V lost 6 bases, J lost 7 bases, and 15 bases lay in between. CDR1 and CDR2 from the germline V gene are WNHNN and SYGVQD (reference sequence). The CDR3 spells CASSPSKQRGYTF. In DNA form, the CDR3 reads TGCGCCAGCAGCCCCAGCAAACAACGTGGCTACACCTTC.

J is TRBJ2-3 and V is TRBV7-9; 7 positions match TRBD2. CDR1 and CDR2 (germline): SEHNR, FQNEAQ (reference sequence). This CDR3 has 15 residues. With 1 base clipped from V and 2 bases from J, the junction kept 3 bases outside the gene matches. CDR3 DNA sequence: TGTGCCAGCAGCTTAGAGCGGGGTTCCACAGATACGCAGTATTTT. It codes for CASSLERGSTDTQYF.

The chain combines TRBV12-5 with TRBJ2-7; no firm D call. V lost 1 base and J lost 1, with 11 bases in between. The germline V gene has CDR1 LGHNT and CDR2 FRNRAP. The CDR3 runs to 15 residues. The CDR3 here is CASGLATPKSYEQYF. In DNA form, the CDR3 reads TGTGCTAGTGGTTTGGCCACTCCGAAGTCCTACGAGCAGTACTTC.

The rearrangement joins TRBV19 to TRBJ2-2; TRBD2 agrees at 8 bases. This CDR3 is built from 14 residues. CDR1 and CDR2 from the germline V gene are LNHDA and SQIVND (reference sequence). Trimming took 3 bases from V and 7 from J; bases not matched to a gene: 4. The CDR3 region is CASSMREVFGELFF. The DNA for the CDR3 is TGTGCCAGTAGTATGCGGGAGGTGTTCGGGGAGCTGTTTTTT.

The chain is built from TRBV19 and TRBJ2-6; D might be TRBD1 (5 bases). V lost 8 bases, J lost 0 bases, and 11 bases lay in between. This CDR3 is 15 amino acids long. The germline CDR1 and CDR2 sequences are LNHDA and SQIVND (reference sequence). The CDR3 sequence: CASGQSSSGANVLTF. Here the CDR3 DNA reads TGTGCCAGTGGACAAAGCTCCTCTGGGGCCAACGTCCTGACTTTC.

The chain is built from TRBV7-9 and TRBJ2-7; 9 bases match TRBD1. The junction had 1 base not matched to a gene; V was cut back by 1 base and J by 0 bases. The CDR3 sequence is 15 residues long. In germline, CDR1 is SEHNR, CDR2 FQNEAQ (reference sequence). The CDR3 DNA reads TGTGCCAGCAGCTTAGGACAGGGGGGCTCCTACGAGCAGTACTTC. It yields the protein CASSLGQGGSYEQYF.

V usage is TRBV5-1 and J usage is TRBJ2-3, with 9 bases identical to TRBD1. V shed 0 bases and J 4 bases; nucleotides not matched to a gene: 3. The germline gives CDR1 SGHRS, CDR2 YFSETQ. The CDR3 has 15 residues. CDR3 residues: CASSLGDRGSDTQYF. The CDR3 nucleotides read TGCGCCAGCAGCTTGGGAGACAGGGGGTCAGATACGCAGTATTTT.

J is TRBJ1-6 and V is TRBV15; a possible D gene is TRBD1 (5 bases). The CDR3 runs to 17 residues. The germline CDR1 and CDR2 sequences are LNHNV and YYDKDF (reference sequence). Trimming cost V 0 bases and J 7 bases, with 16 bases left between them. CDR3 DNA: TGTGCCACCAGCAGAGATCGGGCGGGGCTAGGGAATTCACCCCTCCACTTT. The encoded protein is CATSRDRAGLGNSPLHF.

The V call is TRBV18, the J call TRBJ2-3, with D perhaps matching TRBD1 (5 bases). This CDR3 is 15 amino acids long. V was pared by 3 bases and J by 2 bases, with 12 bases between. Germline V gene data show CDR1 as KGHSH and CDR2 as LQKENI. The CDR3 region is CASSPDVGVTDTQYF. The DNA of the CDR3 is TGTGCCAGCTCACCGGACGTAGGGGTCACAGATACGCAGTATTTT.